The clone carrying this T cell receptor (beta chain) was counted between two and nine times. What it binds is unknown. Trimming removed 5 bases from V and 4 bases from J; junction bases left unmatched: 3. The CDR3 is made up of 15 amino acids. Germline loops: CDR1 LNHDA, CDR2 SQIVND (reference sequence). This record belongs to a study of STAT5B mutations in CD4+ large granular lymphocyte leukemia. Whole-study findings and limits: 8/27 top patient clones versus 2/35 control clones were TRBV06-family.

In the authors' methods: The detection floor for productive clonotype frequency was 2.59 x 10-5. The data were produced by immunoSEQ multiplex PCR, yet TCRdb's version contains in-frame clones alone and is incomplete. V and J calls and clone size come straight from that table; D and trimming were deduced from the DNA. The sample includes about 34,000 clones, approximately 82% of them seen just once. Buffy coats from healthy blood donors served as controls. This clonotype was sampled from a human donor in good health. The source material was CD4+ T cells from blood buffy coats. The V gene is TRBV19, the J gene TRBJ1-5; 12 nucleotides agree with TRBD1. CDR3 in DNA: TGTGCCAGTAGTTGGGACAGGGGGCCGAATCAGCCCCAGCATTTT. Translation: CASSWDRGPNQPQHF. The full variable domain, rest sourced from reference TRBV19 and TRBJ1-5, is DGGITQSPKYLFRKEGQNVTLSCEQNLNHDAMYWYRQDPGQGLRLIYYSQIVNDFQKGDIAEGYSVSREKKESFPLTVTSAQKNPTAFYLCASSWDRGPNQPQHFGDGTRLSIL.